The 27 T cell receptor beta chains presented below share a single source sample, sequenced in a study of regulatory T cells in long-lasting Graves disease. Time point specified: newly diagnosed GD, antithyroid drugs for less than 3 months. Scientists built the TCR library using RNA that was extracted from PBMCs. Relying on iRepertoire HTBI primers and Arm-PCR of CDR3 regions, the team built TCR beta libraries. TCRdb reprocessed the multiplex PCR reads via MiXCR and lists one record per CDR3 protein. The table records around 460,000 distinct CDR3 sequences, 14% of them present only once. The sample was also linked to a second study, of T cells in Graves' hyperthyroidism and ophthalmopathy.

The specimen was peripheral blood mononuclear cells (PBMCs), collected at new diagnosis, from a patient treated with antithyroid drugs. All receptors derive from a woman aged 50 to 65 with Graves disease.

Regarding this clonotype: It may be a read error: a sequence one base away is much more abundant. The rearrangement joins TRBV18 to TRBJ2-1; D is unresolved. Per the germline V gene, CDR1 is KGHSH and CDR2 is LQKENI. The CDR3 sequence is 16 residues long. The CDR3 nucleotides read TGTGCCGGCTCACCAGTGGACGTAAGCTCCTACAATGAGCAGTTCTTC. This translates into CAGSPVDVSSYNEQFF.

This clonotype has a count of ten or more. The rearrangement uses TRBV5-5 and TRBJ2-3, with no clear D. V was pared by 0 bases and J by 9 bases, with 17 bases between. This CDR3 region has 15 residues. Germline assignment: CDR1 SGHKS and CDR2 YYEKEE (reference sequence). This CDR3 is CASSLGVWAETTQYF. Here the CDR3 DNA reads TGTGCCAGCAGCTTGGGGGTCTGGGCAGAAACCACGCAGTATTTT.

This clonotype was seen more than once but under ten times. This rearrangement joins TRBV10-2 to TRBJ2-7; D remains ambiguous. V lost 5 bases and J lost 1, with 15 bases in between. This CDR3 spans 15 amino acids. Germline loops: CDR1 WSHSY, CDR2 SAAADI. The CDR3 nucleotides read TGCGCCAGCAGTCCCCGAATAGTGTCATCCTACGAGCAGTACTTC. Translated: CASSPRIVSSYEQYF.

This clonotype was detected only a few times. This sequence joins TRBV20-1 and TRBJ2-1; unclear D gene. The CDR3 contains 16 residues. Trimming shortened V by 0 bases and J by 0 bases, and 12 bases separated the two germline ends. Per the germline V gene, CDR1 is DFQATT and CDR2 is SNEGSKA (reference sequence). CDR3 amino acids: CSAREWRMVSYNEQFF. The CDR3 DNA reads TGCAGTGCTAGAGAATGGCGTATGGTCTCCTACAATGAGCAGTTCTTC.

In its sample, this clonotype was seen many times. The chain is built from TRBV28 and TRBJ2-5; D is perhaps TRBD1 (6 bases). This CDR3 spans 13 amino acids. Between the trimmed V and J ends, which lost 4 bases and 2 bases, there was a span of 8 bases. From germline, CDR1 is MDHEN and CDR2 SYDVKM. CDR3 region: CASSWTEQETQYF. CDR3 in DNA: TGTGCCAGCAGTTGGACAGAACAAGAGACCCAGTACTTC.

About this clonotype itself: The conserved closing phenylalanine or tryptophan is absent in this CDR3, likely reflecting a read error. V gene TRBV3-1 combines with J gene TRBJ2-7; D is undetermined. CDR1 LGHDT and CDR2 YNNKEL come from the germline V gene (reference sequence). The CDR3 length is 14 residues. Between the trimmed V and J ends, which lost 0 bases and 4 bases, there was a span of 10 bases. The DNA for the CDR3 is TGTGCCAGCAGCCAAGATTTGTACGGGTACGAGCAGTACTCC. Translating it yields CASSQDLYGYEQYS.

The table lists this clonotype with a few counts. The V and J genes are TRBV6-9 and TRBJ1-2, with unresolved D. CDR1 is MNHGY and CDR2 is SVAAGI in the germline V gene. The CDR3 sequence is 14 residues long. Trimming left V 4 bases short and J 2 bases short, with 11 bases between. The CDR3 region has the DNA TGTGCCAGCAGTTTGTACAGATCCAACTATGGCTACACCTTC. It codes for CASSLYRSNYGYTF.

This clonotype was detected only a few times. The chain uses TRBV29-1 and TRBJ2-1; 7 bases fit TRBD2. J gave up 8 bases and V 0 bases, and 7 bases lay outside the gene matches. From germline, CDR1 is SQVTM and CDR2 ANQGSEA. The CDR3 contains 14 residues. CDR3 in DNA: TGCAGCGTTGAAGATTGGGCGGGAGCAGATGAGCAGTTCTTC. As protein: CSVEDWAGADEQFF.

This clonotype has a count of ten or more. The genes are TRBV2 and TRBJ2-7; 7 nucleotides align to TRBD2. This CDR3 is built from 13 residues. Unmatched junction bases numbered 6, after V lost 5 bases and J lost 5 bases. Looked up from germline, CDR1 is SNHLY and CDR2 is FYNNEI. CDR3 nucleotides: TGTGCCAGCAGTCCTGGGAGGGCCAACGAGCAGTACTTC. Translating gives CASSPGRANEQYF.

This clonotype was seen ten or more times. Here the CDR3 reads CASRDINYNTEAFF. CDR3 bases: TGTGCCAGCAGGGACATTAACTATAACACTGAAGCTTTCTTT. V is TRBV27 and J is TRBJ1-1, with a weak D call TRBD1 (5 bases). The CDR3 has 14 residues. V lost 6 bases and J lost 2, with 13 bases in between. Germline lookup yields CDR1 MNHEY and CDR2 SMNVEV (reference sequence).

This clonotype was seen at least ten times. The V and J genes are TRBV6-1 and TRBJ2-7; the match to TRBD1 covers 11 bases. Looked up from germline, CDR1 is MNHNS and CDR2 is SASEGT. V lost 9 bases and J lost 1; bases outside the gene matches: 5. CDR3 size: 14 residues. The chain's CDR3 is CARDGTGGSYEQYF. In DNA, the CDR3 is TGTGCCAGGGACGGGACAGGGGGTTCCTACGAGCAGTACTTC.

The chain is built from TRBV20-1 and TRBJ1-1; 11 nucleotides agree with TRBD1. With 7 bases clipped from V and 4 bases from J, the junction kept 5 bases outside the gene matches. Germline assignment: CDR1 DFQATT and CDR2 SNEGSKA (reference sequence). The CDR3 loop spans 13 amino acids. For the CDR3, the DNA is TGCAGTGTCCCCGGACAGGGGGCCACTGAAGCTTTCTTT. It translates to CSVPGQGATEAFF.

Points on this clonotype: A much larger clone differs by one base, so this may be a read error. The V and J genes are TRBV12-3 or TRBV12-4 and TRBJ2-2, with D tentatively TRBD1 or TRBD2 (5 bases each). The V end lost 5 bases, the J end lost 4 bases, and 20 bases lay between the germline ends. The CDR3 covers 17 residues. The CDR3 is CASSEALQGPGTGELFF. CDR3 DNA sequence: TGTGCCAGCAGTGAAGCGCTTCAGGGACCGGGCACCGGGGAGCTGTTTTTT.

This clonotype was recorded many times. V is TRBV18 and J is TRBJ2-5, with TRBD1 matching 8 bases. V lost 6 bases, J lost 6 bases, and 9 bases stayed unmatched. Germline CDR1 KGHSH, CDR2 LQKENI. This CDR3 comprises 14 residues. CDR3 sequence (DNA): TGTGCCAGCTCTCCGCCTGACAGGGGAAAGACCCAGTACTTC. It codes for CASSPPDRGKTQYF.

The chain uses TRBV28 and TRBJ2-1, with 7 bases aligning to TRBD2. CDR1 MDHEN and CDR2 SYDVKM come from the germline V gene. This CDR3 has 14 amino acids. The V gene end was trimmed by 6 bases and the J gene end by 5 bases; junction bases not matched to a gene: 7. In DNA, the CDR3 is TGTGCCAGCAGAAGCGGGACGGGACACAATGAGCAGTTCTTC. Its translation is CASRSGTGHNEQFF.

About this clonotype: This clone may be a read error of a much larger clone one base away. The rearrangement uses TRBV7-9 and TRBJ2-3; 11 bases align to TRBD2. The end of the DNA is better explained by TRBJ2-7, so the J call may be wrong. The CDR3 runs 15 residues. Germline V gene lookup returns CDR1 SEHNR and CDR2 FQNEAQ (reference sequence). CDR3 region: CATTILAGEGNEQYF. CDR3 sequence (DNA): TGTGCCACCACAATACTAGCGGGAGAGGGTAATGAGCAGTACTTC.

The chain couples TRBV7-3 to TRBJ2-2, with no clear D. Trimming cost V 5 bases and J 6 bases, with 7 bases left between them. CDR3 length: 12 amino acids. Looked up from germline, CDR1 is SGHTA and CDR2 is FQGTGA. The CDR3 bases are TGTGCCAGCAGCCCCCGATCCGGGGAGCTGTTTTTT. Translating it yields CASSPRSGELFF.

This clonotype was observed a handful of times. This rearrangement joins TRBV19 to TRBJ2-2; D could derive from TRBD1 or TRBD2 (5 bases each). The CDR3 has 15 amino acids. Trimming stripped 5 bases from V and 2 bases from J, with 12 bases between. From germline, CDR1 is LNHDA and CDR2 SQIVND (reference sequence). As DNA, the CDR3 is TGTGCCAGTAGTCCCCGGGACCCCAACACCGGGGAGCTGTTTTTT. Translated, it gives CASSPRDPNTGELFF.

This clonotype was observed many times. The CDR3 DNA sequence: TGTGCCAGCAGCTTAGTTCACGTCACTGAAGCTTTCTTT. This sequence encodes CASSLVHVTEAFF. V and J are TRBV11-2 and TRBJ1-1; D unresolved. Germline V gene lookup returns CDR1 SGHAT and CDR2 FQNNGV. V shed 1 base and J shed 4 bases, with 7 bases lying between them. This CDR3 contains 13 residues.

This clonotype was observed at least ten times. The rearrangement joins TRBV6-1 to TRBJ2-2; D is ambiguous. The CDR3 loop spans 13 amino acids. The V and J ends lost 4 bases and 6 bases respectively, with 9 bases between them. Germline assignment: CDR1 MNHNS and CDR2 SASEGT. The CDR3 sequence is CASSGGLAGELFF. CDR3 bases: TGTGCCAGCAGTGGGGGATTGGCCGGGGAGCTGTTTTTT.

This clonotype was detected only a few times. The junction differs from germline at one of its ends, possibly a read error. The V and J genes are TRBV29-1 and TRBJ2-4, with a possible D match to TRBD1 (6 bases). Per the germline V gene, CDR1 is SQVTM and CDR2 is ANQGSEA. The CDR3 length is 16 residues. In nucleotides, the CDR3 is TGCAGCGTTGAAATCGGACAGAGCCTAGCCGAAAACATTCAGTACTTC. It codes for CSVEIGQSLAENIQYF.

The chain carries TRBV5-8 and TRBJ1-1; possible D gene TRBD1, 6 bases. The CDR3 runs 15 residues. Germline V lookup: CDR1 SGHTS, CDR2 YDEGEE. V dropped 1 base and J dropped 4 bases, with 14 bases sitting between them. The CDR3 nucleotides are TGTGCCAGCAGCTTGCGTCTGGGGGCGGTCACTGAAGCTTTCTTT. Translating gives CASSLRLGAVTEAFF.

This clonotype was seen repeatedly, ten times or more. CDR3 sequence reads: CASSLEQSYGYTF. DNA of the CDR3: TGTGCCAGCAGCTTAGAGCAGAGCTATGGCTACACCTTC. This chain links TRBV11-2 with TRBJ1-2, with no clear D. V was trimmed by 0 bases and J by 4 bases, leaving 6 bases between them. The V gene's germline CDR1 is SGHAT and CDR2 FQNNGV. This CDR3 region has 13 residues.

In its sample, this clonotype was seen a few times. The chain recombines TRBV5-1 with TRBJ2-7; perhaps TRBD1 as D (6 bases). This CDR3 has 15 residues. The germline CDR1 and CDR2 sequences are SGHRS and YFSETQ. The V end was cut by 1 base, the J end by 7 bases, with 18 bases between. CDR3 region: CASSLLVGTGREQYF. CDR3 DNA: TGCGCCAGCAGCTTGCTGGTAGGCACAGGGAGAGAGCAGTACTTC.

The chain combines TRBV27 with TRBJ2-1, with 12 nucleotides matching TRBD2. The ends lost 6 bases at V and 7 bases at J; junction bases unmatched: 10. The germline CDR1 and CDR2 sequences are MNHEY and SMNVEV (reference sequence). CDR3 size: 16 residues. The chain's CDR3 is CASSSLASGRGNEQFF. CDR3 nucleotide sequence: TGTGCCAGCAGCTCCCTAGCTAGCGGGAGGGGGAATGAGCAGTTCTTC.

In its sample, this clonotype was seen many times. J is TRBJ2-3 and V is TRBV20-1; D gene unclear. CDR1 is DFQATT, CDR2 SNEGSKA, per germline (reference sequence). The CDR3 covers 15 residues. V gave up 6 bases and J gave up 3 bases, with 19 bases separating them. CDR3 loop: CSAPSPLSTTDTQYF. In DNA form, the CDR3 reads TGCAGTGCGCCATCCCCTTTAAGCACAACAGATACGCAGTATTTT.

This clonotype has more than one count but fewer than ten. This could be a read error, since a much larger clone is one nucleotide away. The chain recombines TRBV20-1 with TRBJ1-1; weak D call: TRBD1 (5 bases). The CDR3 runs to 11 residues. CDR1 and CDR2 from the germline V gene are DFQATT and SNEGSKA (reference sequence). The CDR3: CSARGGAEASF. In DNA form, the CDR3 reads TGCAGTGCTAGAGGCGGGGCTGAAGCTTCCTTT.